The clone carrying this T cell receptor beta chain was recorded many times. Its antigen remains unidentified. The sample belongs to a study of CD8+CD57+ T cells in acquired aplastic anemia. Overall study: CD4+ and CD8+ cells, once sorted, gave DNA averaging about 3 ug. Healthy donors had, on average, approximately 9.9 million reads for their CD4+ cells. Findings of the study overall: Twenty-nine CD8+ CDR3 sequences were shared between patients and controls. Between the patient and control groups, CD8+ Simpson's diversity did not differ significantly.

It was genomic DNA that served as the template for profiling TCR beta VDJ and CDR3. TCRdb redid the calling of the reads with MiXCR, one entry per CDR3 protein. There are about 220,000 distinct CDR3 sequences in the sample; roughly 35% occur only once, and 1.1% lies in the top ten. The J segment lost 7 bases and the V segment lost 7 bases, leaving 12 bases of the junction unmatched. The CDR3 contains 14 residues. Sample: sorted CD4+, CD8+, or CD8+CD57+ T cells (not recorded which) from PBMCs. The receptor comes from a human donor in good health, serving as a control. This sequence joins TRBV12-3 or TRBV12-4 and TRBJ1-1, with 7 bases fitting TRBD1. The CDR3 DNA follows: TGTGCCAGCACCATTGGTCGGGACAGACTTGAAGCTTTCTTT. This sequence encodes CASTIGRDRLEAFF.